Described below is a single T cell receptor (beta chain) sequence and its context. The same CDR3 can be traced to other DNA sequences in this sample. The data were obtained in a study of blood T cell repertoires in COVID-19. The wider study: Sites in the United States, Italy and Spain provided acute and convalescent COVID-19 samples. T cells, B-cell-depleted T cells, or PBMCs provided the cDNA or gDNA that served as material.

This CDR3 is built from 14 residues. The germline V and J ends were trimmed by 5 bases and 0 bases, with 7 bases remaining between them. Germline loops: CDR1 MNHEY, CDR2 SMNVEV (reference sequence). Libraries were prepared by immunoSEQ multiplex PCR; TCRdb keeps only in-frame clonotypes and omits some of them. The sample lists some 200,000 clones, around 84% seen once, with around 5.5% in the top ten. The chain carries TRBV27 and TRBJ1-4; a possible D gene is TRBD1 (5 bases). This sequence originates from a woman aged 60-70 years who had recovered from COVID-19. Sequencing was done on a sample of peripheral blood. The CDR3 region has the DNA TGTGCCAGCAGTCCGGGGGCAACTAATGAAAAACTGTTTTTT. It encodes CASSPGATNEKLFF.